Listed below are T cell receptor beta chains from one sample, sequenced in a study of T cell changes during pregnancy in multiple sclerosis. The assay was immunoSEQ multiplex PCR, and TCRdb's table has in-frame clones only and misses some. The table includes approximately 63,000 clones, about nine tenths detected once. The specimen was peripheral blood, collected after pregnancy. The receptors derive from a female donor in good health, enrolled as a control in a pregnancy study. Both conserved end residues are part of each CDR3. A D gene is named only where the DNA matches it firmly. Only part of the rows carry a size: once, few, many, or a class if the clone is expanded.

j_gene | abundance | v_gene | d_gene | CDR3aa | CDR3nt
TRBJ1-1 | . | TRBV6-1 | . | CASTRHFLNTEAFF | TGTGCCAGCACGCGACATTTTTTGAACACTGAAGCTTTCTTT
TRBJ2-1 | . | TRBV4-2 | . | CASSQPGGSYNEQFF | TGTGCCAGCAGCCAACCTGGGGGGTCTTACAATGAGCAGTTCTTC
TRBJ2-1 | . | TRBV27 | . | CASSSTRDSRLNEQFF | TGTGCCAGCAGCTCAACCCGGGACTCCAGGTTGAATGAGCAGTTCTTC
TRBJ2-1 | . | TRBV13 | . | CASSAPGSGSYNEQFF | TGTGCCAGCAGCGCCCCCGGCAGCGGCTCCTACAATGAGCAGTTCTTC
TRBJ1-5 | . | TRBV19 | . | CASTPGPNSNQPQHF | TGTGCCAGTACACCAGGGCCTAATAGCAATCAGCCCCAGCATTTT
TRBJ1-3 | . | TRBV7-9 | . | CASSLDTRHTIYF | TGTGCCAGCAGTCTCGACACCCGGCACACCATATATTTT
TRBJ2-7 | . | TRBV27 | TRBD2 | CASSRWISGGAISYEQYF | TGTGCCAGCAGCCGGTGGATTAGCGGGGGGGCCATCTCCTACGAGCAGTACTTC
TRBJ2-5 | . | TRBV18 | TRBD1 | CASSPPIWTGDQETQYF | TGTGCCAGCTCACCACCCATTTGGACAGGGGACCAAGAGACCCAGTACTTC
TRBJ1-1 | . | TRBV9 | . | CASSGHQGPTNTEAFF | TGTGCCAGCAGCGGTCACCAGGGGCCGACGAACACTGAAGCTTTCTTT
TRBJ2-7 | once | TRBV7-2 | TRBD2 | CASSGGLAGGPGQYF | TGTGCCAGCAGCGGGGGACTAGCGGGGGGGCCAGGGCAGTACTTC
TRBJ2-3 | . | TRBV9 | . | CASIHSRDTQYF | TGTGCCAGCATTCACTCGCGGGATACGCAGTATTTT
TRBJ2-1 | . | TRBV11-2 | TRBD2 | CASSLHAGGGNEQFF | TGTGCCAGCAGCTTACACGCGGGGGGCGGCAATGAGCAGTTCTTC
TRBJ1-2 | . | TRBV4-1 | . | CASSLSLRDGYTF | TGCGCCAGCAGCCTTTCTCTTCGGGATGGCTACACCTTC
TRBJ2-2 | . | TRBV6-1 | TRBD1 | CASSVSTGGVKTGELFF | TGTGCCAGCAGTGTATCGACAGGGGGCGTAAAAACCGGGGAGCTGTTTTTT
TRBJ2-7 | . | TRBV11-3 | TRBD2 | CASSQSSGRTYEQYF | TGTGCCAGCAGCCAATCTAGCGGGCGGACCTACGAGCAGTACTTC